A single sample gave rise to the 4 T cell receptor beta chains below, sequenced in a study of blood T cell repertoires in COVID-19. Sequencing used immunoSEQ multiplex PCR; TCRdb keeps in-frame clones, though not all of them. There are about 170,000 clones in the sample; 75% to 90% occur only once, and under 0.85% lies in the top ten. Sequenced sample: PBMCs or T cells enriched from blood (not recorded which). These receptors were taken from a woman aged 18-29 years who had recovered from COVID-19.

The chain recombines TRBV2 with TRBJ2-1, with no clear D. Germline loops: CDR1 SNHLY, CDR2 FYNNEI. Trimming removed 5 bases from V and 2 bases from J, with 13 bases in between. The CDR3 consists of 15 residues. CDR3 protein: CASSKSVGAYNEQFF. DNA of the CDR3: TGTGCCAGCAGTAAGAGCGTAGGAGCCTACAATGAGCAGTTCTTC.

The chain has TRBV3-1 (or the pseudogene TRBV3-2) and TRBJ1-3; possible D gene TRBD1, 6 bases. The germline gives CDR1 LGHDT, CDR2 YNNKEL (reference sequence). The CDR3 has 13 residues. Trimming stripped 4 bases from V and 9 bases from J, with 13 bases between. The DNA for the CDR3 is TGTGCCAGCAGCCTACAGGGTTCCGGCACCATATATTTT. This codes for CASSLQGSGTIYF.

The genes are TRBV29-1 and TRBJ2-1; a weak D match, TRBD2 (6 bases). Germline CDR1 reads SQVTM; CDR2 reads ANQGSEA. Between the trimmed V and J ends, which lost 8 bases and 4 bases, there was a span of 24 bases. This CDR3 spans 16 amino acids. The CDR3 DNA reads TGCAGCTATCCAAGAGGAGGGGTAGATCTATACAATGAGCAGTTCTTC. This sequence encodes CSYPRGGVDLYNEQFF.

The rearrangement joins TRBV7-8 to TRBJ2-1; TRBD2 agrees at 9 bases. The germline gives CDR1 SGHVS, CDR2 FQNEAQ. V was pared by 6 bases and J by 7 bases, with 10 bases of the junction left unmatched. The CDR3 sequence is 15 residues long. The chain's CDR3 is CASRTSSGIYNEQFF. CDR3 coding DNA: TGTGCCAGCAGGACCTCTAGCGGGATTTATAATGAGCAGTTCTTC.